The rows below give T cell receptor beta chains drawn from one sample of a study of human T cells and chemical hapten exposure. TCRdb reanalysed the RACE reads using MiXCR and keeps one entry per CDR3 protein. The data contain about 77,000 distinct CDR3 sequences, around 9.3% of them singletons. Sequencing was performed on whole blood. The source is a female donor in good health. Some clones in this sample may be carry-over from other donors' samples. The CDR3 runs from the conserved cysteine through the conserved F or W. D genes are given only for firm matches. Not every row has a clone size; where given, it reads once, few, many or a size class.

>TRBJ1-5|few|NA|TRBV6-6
CASRNIEADPQHF
TGTGCCAGCAGGAACATAGAAGCCGATCCCCAGCATTTT
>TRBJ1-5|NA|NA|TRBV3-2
CASSQVGQATPNQPQNF
TGTGCCAGCAGCCAAGTCGGACAGGCTACCCCTAATCAGCCCCAGAATTTT
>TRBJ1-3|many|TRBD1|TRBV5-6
CASSWTGVSGNTIYF
TGTGCCAGCAGCTGGACAGGGGTTTCTGGAAACACCATATATTTT
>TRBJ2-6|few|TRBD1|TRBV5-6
CASSLRTGSGANVLTF
TGTGCCAGCAGCTTACGGACAGGTTCTGGGGCCAACGTCCTGACTTTC
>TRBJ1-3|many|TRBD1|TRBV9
CASSVQQGASGNTIYF
TGTGCCAGCAGCGTACAACAGGGGGCCTCTGGAAACACCATATATTTT
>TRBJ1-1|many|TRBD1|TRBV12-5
CASGGTANTEAFF
TGTGCTAGTGGGGGGACAGCTAACACTGAAGCTTTCTTT
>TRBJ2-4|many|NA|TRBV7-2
CASSLVGTRNIQYF
TGTGCCAGCAGCTTAGTTGGGACACGAAACATTCAGTACTTC
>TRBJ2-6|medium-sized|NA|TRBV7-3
CASSLFSGANVLTF
TGTGCCAGCAGCTTATTCTCTGGGGCCAACGTCCTGACTTTC
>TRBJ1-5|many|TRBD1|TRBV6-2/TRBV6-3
CASTTTGTGRFNQPQHF
TGTGCCAGCACCACAACGGGGACAGGGCGGTTCAATCAGCCCCAGCATTTT
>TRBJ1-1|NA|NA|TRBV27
CASSLANRGHAEAFF
TGTGCCAGCAGTTTAGCAAACAGAGGACACGCTGAAGCTTTCTTT
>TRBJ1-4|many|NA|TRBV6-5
CASSSRGGKLFF
TGTGCCAGCAGTTCGAGGGGCGGGAAACTGTTTTTT
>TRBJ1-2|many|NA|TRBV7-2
CASTYGGSGYGYTF
TGTGCCAGCACCTATGGGGGCTCGGGGTATGGCTACACCTTC
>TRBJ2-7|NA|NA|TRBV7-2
CANSFSPLSYEQYF
TGTGCCAACAGTTTCTCCCCGCTGTCTTACGAGCAGTACTTC
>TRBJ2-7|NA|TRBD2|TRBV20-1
CSATGGVLYEQYF
TGCAGTGCCACGGGGGGGGTGCTCTACGAGCAGTACTTC
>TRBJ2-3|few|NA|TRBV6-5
CASSRQQVTSSTDTQYF
TGTGCCAGCTCCCGACAACAGGTTACATCTAGCACAGATACGCAGTATTTT
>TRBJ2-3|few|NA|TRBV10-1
CARDIPGTRPYTDTQYF
TGCGCCAGAGATATCCCGGGGACGCGGCCCTACACAGATACGCAGTATTTT
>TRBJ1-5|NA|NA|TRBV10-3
CAISEGPGQSSNQPQHF
TGTGCCATCAGTGAGGGCCCCGGCCAGTCCAGCAATCAGCCCCAGCATTTT
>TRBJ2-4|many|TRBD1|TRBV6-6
CASSFQPGQKNIQYF
TGTGCCAGCAGCTTTCAACCGGGACAGAAAAACATTCAGTACTTC
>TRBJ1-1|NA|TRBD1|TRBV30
CAWSVPSHRGQAFF
TGTGCCTGGAGTGTCCCCTCCCACAGGGGGCAAGCTTTCTTT
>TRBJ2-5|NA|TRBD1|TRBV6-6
CASSRWDREQETQYF
TGTGCCAGCAGCCGGTGGGACAGGGAGCAAGAGACCCAGTACTTC
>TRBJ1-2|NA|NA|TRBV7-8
CASSPSPGARHGYTF
TGTGCCAGCAGCCCATCCCCCGGGGCGAGGCATGGCTACACCTTC
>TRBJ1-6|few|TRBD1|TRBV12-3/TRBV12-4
CASSLGTGDLPLHF
TGTGCCAGCAGTTTAGGGACAGGGGATCTACCCCTCCACTTT
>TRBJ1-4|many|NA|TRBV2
CASSVDGIAEKLFF
TGTGCCAGCAGTGTTGATGGGATAGCAGAAAAACTGTTTTTT
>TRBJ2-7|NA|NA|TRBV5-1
CASSLDYRYEQYF
TGCGCCAGCAGCTTGGATTACAGGTACGAGCAGTACTTC
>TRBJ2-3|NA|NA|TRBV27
CASSSTESGDTQYF
TGTGCCAGCAGTTCTACGGAATCGGGAGATACGCAGTATTTT
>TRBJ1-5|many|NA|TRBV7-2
CASSLRSGDQPQHF
TGTGCCAGCAGCTTAAGGTCAGGCGATCAGCCCCAGCATTTT
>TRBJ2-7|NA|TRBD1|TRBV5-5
CASSLEGAAFPYEQYF
TGTGCCAGCAGCTTGGAGGGGGCAGCCTTCCCCTACGAGCAGTACTTC
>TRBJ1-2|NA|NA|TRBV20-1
CSASLRQGQYGYTF
TGCAGTGCTAGCCTAAGGCAAGGGCAATATGGCTACACCTTC
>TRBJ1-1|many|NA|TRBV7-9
CASSLLPGIGTEAFF
TGTGCCAGCAGCTTACTCCCGGGGATCGGCACTGAAGCTTTCTTT
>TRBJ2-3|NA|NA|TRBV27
CASSLMGHPTDTQYF
TGTGCCAGCAGTTTAATGGGACATCCCACAGATACGCAGTATTTT
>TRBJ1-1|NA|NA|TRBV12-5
CASGFRANTEAFF
TGTGCTAGTGGTTTCCGGGCGAACACTGAAGCTTTCTTT
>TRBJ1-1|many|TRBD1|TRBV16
CASSSRQGGKAFF
TGTGCCAGCAGCTCTAGACAGGGAGGAAAAGCTTTCTTT
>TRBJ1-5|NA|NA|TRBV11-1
CASSLSQNQPQHF
TGTGCCAGCAGCTTATCCCAGAATCAGCCCCAGCATTTT
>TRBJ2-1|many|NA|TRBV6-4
CASSDGQGSVDEQFF
TGTGCCAGCAGCGATGGGCAGGGCTCGGTGGATGAGCAGTTCTTC
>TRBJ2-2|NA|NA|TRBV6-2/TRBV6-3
CASSFITGELFF
TGTGCCAGCAGCTTCATAACCGGGGAGCTGTTTTTT
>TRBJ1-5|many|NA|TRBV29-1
CSVGHRGIRQPQHF
TGCAGCGTTGGGCACAGAGGGATCAGGCAGCCCCAGCATTTT
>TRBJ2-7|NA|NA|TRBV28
CASSEKGGHSYEQYF
TGTGCCAGCAGTGAGAAAGGGGGTCACAGCTACGAGCAGTACTTC
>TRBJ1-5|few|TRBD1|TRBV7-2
CASSLEGAYQPQHF
TGTGCCAGCAGTCTCGAGGGGGCCTATCAGCCCCAGCATTTT
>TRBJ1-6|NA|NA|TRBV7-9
CASSLSETYNSPLHF
TGTGCCAGCAGCTTATCGGAAACGTACAATTCACCCCTCCACTTT
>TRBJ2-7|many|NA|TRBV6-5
CASSYSNRAYEQYF
TGTGCCAGCAGTTACTCGAATAGGGCCTACGAGCAGTACTTC